A single sample is the source of the 24 T cell receptor beta chains below, sequenced in a study of blood T cell repertoires in COVID-19. Repertoires were generated with immunoSEQ multiplex PCR, while TCRdb's copy carries only in-frame clones and drops some. The sample lists roughly 150,000 clones; about 88% were seen once. The specimen sequenced was peripheral blood. All receptors derive from a man aged 50 to 59 who had recovered from COVID-19.

The chain joins TRBV5-4 to TRBJ2-3; TRBD2 aligns across 10 bases. The CDR3 consists of 17 residues. CDR1 and CDR2 (germline): SGHNT, YYREEE (reference sequence). V shed 3 bases, J shed 0 bases, and the junction held 7 bases outside the gene matches. The CDR3 sequence is CASSSRLAGVSTDTQYF. CDR3 in DNA: TGTGCCAGCAGCTCTCGACTAGCGGGTGTTAGCACAGATACGCAGTATTTT.

This clone was seen a few times. The CDR3 coding sequence is TGTGCCAGCAGGCTTTTCATTTCGGGGGGCGTAGGCTATGGCTACACCTTC. Translating gives CASRLFISGGVGYGYTF. The gene calls are TRBV2 and TRBJ1-2, with a possible D match to TRBD1 (6 bases). Trimming shortened V by 6 bases and J by 4 bases, and 24 bases separated the two germline ends. The CDR3 loop spans 17 amino acids. Germline lookup yields CDR1 SNHLY and CDR2 FYNNEI.

The chain's CDR3 is CASSVRENLNTEAFF. The CDR3 nucleotides read TGTGCCAGCAGCGTTAGGGAGAATTTGAACACTGAAGCTTTCTTT. The chain recombines TRBV9 with TRBJ1-1; D unclear. V gave up 2 bases and J gave up 0 bases, with 11 bases separating them. Germline values: CDR1 SGDLS, CDR2 YYNGEE. The CDR3 has 15 residues.

The chain's CDR3 is CASNPSGLNTEAFF. CDR3 nucleotides: TGTGCCAGCAACCCCTCCGGTTTGAACACTGAAGCTTTCTTT. V is TRBV28 and J is TRBJ1-1, with D unclear. The CDR3 is 14 amino acids. Germline V CDR1 and CDR2: MDHEN, SYDVKM. V lost 7 bases and J lost 0, with 12 bases in between.

The chain links TRBV11-2 to TRBJ2-7; D possibly corresponds to TRBD2 (5 bases). The germline V gene encodes CDR1 SGHAT and CDR2 FQNNGV. Deletions cut 5 bases from V and 2 bases from J, with 16 bases between. The CDR3 is 15 amino acids. CDR3 DNA: TGTGCCAGCAGCCCCCGGCGGGCGGAGCCCTACGAGCAGTACTTC. It specifies CASSPRRAEPYEQYF.

In nucleotides, the CDR3 is TGTGCCAGCAGCTTAGAGGGCAGGGGCTACGAGCAGTACTTC. Translated: CASSLEGRGYEQYF. The chain uses TRBV7-3 and TRBJ2-7; tentatively, D is TRBD1 (6 bases). The CDR3 contains 14 residues. Germline V gives CDR1 SGHTA, CDR2 FQGTGA. V lost 2 bases and J lost 3, with 11 bases in between.

This chain joins TRBV6-5 and TRBJ1-1; D might be TRBD1 (5 bases). V was trimmed by 6 bases and J by 4 bases, leaving 15 bases between them. The CDR3 totals 14 residues. Germline assignment: CDR1 MNHEY and CDR2 SVGAGI. The CDR3, as DNA: TGTGCCAGCAGCCCGACAGCCTGGGGCACTGAAGCTTTCTTT. Protein product: CASSPTAWGTEAFF.

This clone was counted between two and nine times. This same CDR3 is encoded by further DNA sequences in the sample. The chain combines TRBV12-3 or TRBV12-4 with TRBJ2-7; 7 bases line up with TRBD1. The CDR3 consists of 12 residues. The V segment lost 5 bases and the J segment 6 bases; nucleotides outside the gene matches: 4. The CDR3 DNA is TGTGCCAGCAGTCCGACAGGGTTCGAGCAGTACTTC. The encoded protein is CASSPTGFEQYF.

The rearrangement uses TRBV2 and TRBJ2-7, with 8 nucleotides matching TRBD1. Germline V gene sequence: CDR1 SNHLY, CDR2 FYNNEI. This CDR3 spans 12 amino acids. V lost 6 bases to trimming and J lost 4 bases; unmatched junction nucleotides: 2. CDR3 sequence reads: CASSRQGYEQYF. CDR3 nucleotide sequence: TGTGCCAGCAGCCGACAGGGGTACGAGCAGTACTTC.

The rearrangement joins TRBV20-1 to TRBJ2-1; D is ambiguous. CDR3 length: 12 residues. Trimming removed 3 bases from V and 5 bases from J, with 8 bases in between. Germline V gives CDR1 DFQATT, CDR2 SNEGSKA (reference sequence). The CDR3 DNA sequence: TGCAGTGCTAGTGCAGATGACAATGAGCAGTTCTTC. It encodes CSASADDNEQFF.

The chain couples TRBV28 to TRBJ2-3; weak D call: TRBD2 (6 bases). Looked up from germline, CDR1 is MDHEN and CDR2 is SYDVKM. The CDR3 totals 15 residues. The V end was cut by 2 bases, the J end by 3 bases, with 12 bases between. The CDR3 sequence is CASSLRGDWTDTQYF. As DNA, the CDR3 is TGTGCCAGCAGTTTAAGAGGGGACTGGACAGATACGCAGTATTTT.

This chain connects TRBV7-9 to TRBJ2-6; D unresolved. The CDR3 has 16 amino acids. Trimming took off 4 bases at V and 0 bases at J, with 10 bases between the two ends. Germline CDR1 is SEHNR and CDR2 is FQNEAQ (reference sequence). CDR3 sequence reads: CASSSDRSSGANVLTF. CDR3 bases: TGTGCCAGCAGCTCCGACCGGAGCTCTGGGGCCAACGTCCTGACTTTC. Using reference TRBV7-9 and TRBJ2-6 for the parts outside the CDR3, the full variable domain is DTGVSQNPRHKITKRGQNVTFRCDPISEHNRLYWYRQTLGQGPEFLTYFQNEAQLEKSRLLSDRFSAERPKGSFSTLEIQRTEQGDSAMYLCASSSDRSSGANVLTFGAGSRLTVL.

The V gene is TRBV7-2, the J gene TRBJ2-7; 7 nucleotides align to TRBD2. Germline V lookup: CDR1 SGHTA, CDR2 FQGNSA. CDR3 length: 14 amino acids. V dropped 2 bases and J dropped 0; count of bases not matched to a gene: 1. CDR3 region: CASSLTSDSYEQYF. The CDR3 DNA is TGTGCCAGCAGCTTAACTAGCGACTCCTACGAGCAGTACTTC. The complete variable domain, with remaining parts taken from reference TRBV7-2 and TRBJ2-7, reads GAGVSQSPSNKVTEKGKDVELRCDPISGHTALYWYRQSLGQGLEFLIYFQGNSAPDKSGLPSDRFSAERTGGSVSTLTIQRTQQEDSAVYLCASSLTSDSYEQYFGPGTRLTVT.

This chain connects TRBV25-1 to TRBJ1-1; D might be TRBD1 (5 bases). This CDR3 is built from 16 residues. Germline lookup yields CDR1 MGHDK and CDR2 SYGVNS. V dropped 2 bases and J dropped 0 bases, with 13 bases sitting between them. CDR3 sequence: CASSERTDRLNTEAFF. For the CDR3, the DNA is TGTGCCAGCAGTGAACGGACCGACAGACTGAACACTGAAGCTTTCTTT.

The J gene is TRBJ2-7, the V gene TRBV2; 8 positions match TRBD1. V gave up 6 bases and J gave up 1 base; unmatched junction bases: 2. There are 13 residues in the CDR3. CDR1 is SNHLY, CDR2 FYNNEI, per germline. The CDR3 loop reads CASSRDRSYEQYF. The CDR3 nucleotides read TGTGCCAGCAGCAGGGACAGGTCCTACGAGCAGTACTTC.

The sample holds one count of this clone. The chain couples TRBV29-1 to TRBJ1-6; no clear D. Per the germline V gene, CDR1 is SQVTM and CDR2 is ANQGSEA. The CDR3 totals 14 residues. Trimming left V 7 bases short and J 9 bases short, with 19 bases between. The CDR3: CSAKSGYAGSPLHF. The CDR3 DNA reads as TGCAGCGCCAAATCGGGGTATGCGGGTTCACCCCTCCACTTT.

This chain uses TRBV27 with TRBJ2-2, with TRBD2 matching 8 bases. With V trimmed by 5 bases and J by 3 bases, 5 bases remained unmatched. Looked up from germline, CDR1 is MNHEY and CDR2 is SMNVEV (reference sequence). This CDR3 spans 15 amino acids. DNA for the CDR3: TGTGCCAGCAGTCCCCGGGAGGGGTACACCGGGGAGCTGTTTTTT. This translates into CASSPREGYTGELFF.

This chain joins TRBV10-3 and TRBJ2-1, with 8 bases matching TRBD1. Per the germline V gene, CDR1 is ENHRY and CDR2 is SYGVKD. The CDR3 covers 14 residues. V lost 10 bases and J lost 5; bases outside the gene matches: 10. CDR3 DNA: TGTGCCACCGAACCGGGACAGGTCAACAATGAGCAGTTCTTC. Translating gives CATEPGQVNNEQFF.

The rearrangement uses TRBV30 and TRBJ1-3; a weak D match, TRBD1 (6 bases). The V and J ends lost 6 bases and 3 bases respectively, with 15 bases between them. CDR3 length: 14 residues. CDR1 GTSNPN and CDR2 SVGIG come from the germline V gene (reference sequence). The CDR3 here is CACPQGLGGNTIYF. The CDR3, as DNA: TGTGCCTGCCCCCAGGGGCTAGGTGGAAACACCATATATTTT.

J is TRBJ2-2 and V is TRBV10-1; D might be TRBD1 (6 bases). Germline V gene sequence: CDR1 WNHNN, CDR2 SYGVQD (reference sequence). Trimming took off 6 bases at V and 0 bases at J, with 11 bases between the two ends. CDR3 size: 15 residues. The CDR3 DNA sequence: TGCGCCAGCAGCACCGGGACATCGAACACCGGGGAGCTGTTTTTT. It encodes CASSTGTSNTGELFF.

This clone was seen a single time. This sequence joins TRBV19 and TRBJ2-3; D gene unclear. The germline V and J ends were trimmed by 0 bases and 5 bases, with 12 bases remaining between them. CDR1 and CDR2 (germline): LNHDA, SQIVND (reference sequence). The CDR3 is made up of 15 amino acids. CDR3 residues: CASSIEGSLRDTQYF. The CDR3, as DNA: TGTGCCAGTAGTATAGAGGGCAGCTTACGAGATACGCAGTATTTT.

The chain employs TRBV28 and TRBJ1-2; TRBD1 agrees at 9 bases. Looked up from germline, CDR1 is MDHEN and CDR2 is SYDVKM. Trimming removed 5 bases from V and 7 bases from J; junction bases left unmatched: 11. The length of the CDR3 is 15 residues. The CDR3 bases are TGTGCCAGCAGTAAACCGGGACAGGGCAAGGTTGGCTACACCTTC. It is translated as CASSKPGQGKVGYTF.

The chain is built from TRBV2 and TRBJ1-5; D unclear. The germline gives CDR1 SNHLY, CDR2 FYNNEI. Trimming removed 0 bases from V and 3 bases from J, with 6 bases in between. This CDR3 spans 14 amino acids. CDR3 residues: CASSEAGDNQPQHF. The DNA for the CDR3 is TGTGCCAGCAGTGAAGCGGGAGACAATCAGCCCCAGCATTTT.

This clone was seen a single time. This rearrangement joins TRBV27 to TRBJ2-2; 8 nucleotides align to TRBD2. Germline V gene sequence: CDR1 MNHEY, CDR2 SMNVEV (reference sequence). This CDR3 is 15 amino acids long. J gave up 6 bases and V 6 bases, and 9 bases lay outside the gene matches. The CDR3 region has the DNA TGTGCCAGCAGGGTTATAGCGGGGCTATCCGGGGAGCTGTTTTTT. Protein sequence: CASRVIAGLSGELFF.